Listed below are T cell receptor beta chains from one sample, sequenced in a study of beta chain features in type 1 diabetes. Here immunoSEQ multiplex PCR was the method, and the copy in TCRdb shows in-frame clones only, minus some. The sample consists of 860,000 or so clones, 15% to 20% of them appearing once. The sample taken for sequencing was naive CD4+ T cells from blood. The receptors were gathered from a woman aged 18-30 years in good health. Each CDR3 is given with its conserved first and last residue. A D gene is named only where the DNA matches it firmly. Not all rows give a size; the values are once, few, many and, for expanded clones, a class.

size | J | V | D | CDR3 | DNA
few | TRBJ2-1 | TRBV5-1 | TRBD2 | CASSLGGLAGSNEQFF | TGCGCCAGCAGCTTGGGGGGACTAGCGGGATCTAATGAGCAGTTCTTC
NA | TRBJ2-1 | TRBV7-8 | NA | CASSLNFRGGYNEQFF | TGTGCCAGCAGCTTAAATTTCCGCGGAGGCTACAATGAGCAGTTCTTC
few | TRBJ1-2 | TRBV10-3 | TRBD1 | CAISDGRGGDYGYTF | TGTGCCATCAGTGACGGCAGGGGGGGAGACTATGGCTACACCTTC
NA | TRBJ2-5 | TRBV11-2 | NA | CASSLTETQYF | TGTGCCAGCAGCTTGACGGAGACCCAGTACTTC
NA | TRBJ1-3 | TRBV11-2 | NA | CASSLAKHRNTIYF | TGTGCCAGCAGCTTAGCAAAACATCGAAACACCATATATTTT
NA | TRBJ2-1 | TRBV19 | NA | CASSISQAGLGEQFF | TGTGCCAGTAGTATATCCCAAGCAGGGTTGGGTGAGCAGTTCTTC
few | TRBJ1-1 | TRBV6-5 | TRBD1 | CASRTGGLNTEAFF | TGTGCCAGCAGAACAGGGGGCTTGAACACTGAAGCTTTCTTT
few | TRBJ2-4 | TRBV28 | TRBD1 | CASSPGQGHIKNIQYF | TGTGCCAGCAGTCCGGGACAGGGGCACATAAAAAACATTCAGTACTTC
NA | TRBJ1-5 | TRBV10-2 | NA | CASSGRGNQPQHF | TGCGCCAGCAGTGGAAGGGGCAATCAGCCCCAGCATTTT
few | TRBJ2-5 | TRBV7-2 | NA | CASSLRTPGTETQYF | TGTGCCAGCAGCTTAAGGACCCCAGGGACGGAGACCCAGTACTTC
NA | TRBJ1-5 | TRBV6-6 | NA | CASSHGHPNQPQHF | TGTGCCAGCAGCCACGGACACCCAAATCAGCCCCAGCATTTT
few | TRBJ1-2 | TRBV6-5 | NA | CASSYALTTYYGYTF | TGTGCCAGCAGTTACGCCCTGACAACTTACTATGGCTACACCTTC
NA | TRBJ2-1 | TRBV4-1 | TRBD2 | CASSPFSGTYNEQFF | TGCGCCAGCAGCCCTTTTAGCGGGACCTACAATGAGCAGTTCTTC
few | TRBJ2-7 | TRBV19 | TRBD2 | CASSPFSGRSYEQYF | TGTGCCAGTAGTCCTTTTAGCGGGAGAAGCTACGAGCAGTACTTC
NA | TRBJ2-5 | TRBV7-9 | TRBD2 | CASSFGTSGLETQYF | TGTGCCAGCAGCTTTGGGACTAGCGGACTAGAGACCCAGTACTTC
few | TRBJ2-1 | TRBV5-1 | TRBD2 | CASSRGVSGNNEQFF | TGCGCCAGCAGCCGAGGGGTTAGCGGGAACAATGAGCAGTTCTTC
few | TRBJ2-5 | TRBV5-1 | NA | CASSRDTQETQYF | TGCGCCAGCAGCAGAGACACCCAAGAGACCCAGTACTTC
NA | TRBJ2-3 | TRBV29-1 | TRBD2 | CSVGRSGSSTDTQYF | TGCAGCGTTGGACGTAGCGGGAGTAGCACAGATACGCAGTATTTT
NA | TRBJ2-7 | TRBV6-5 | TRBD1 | CASSYGRQGSIYEQYF | TGTGCCAGCAGTTACGGCCGACAGGGATCGATCTACGAGCAGTACTTC
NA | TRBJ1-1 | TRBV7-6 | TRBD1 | CASSVTDRGYDTEAFF | TGTGCCAGCAGCGTCACGGACAGGGGGTATGACACTGAAGCTTTCTTT
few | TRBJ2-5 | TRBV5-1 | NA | CASRQAEGRETQYF | TGCGCCAGCAGGCAGGCGGAGGGTAGAGAGACCCAGTACTTC
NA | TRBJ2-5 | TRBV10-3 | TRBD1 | CAIGGDRGETQYF | TGTGCCATCGGGGGGGACAGGGGAGAGACCCAGTACTTC
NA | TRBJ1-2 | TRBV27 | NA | CASRAQGANYGYTF | TGTGCCAGCAGAGCCCAGGGCGCTAACTATGGCTACACCTTC
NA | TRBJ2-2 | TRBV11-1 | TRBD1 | CASSADRENTGELFF | TGTGCCAGCAGCGCGGACAGGGAAAACACCGGGGAGCTGTTTTTT
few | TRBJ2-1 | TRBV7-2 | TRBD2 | CASSLLTGLAGGGQFF | TGTGCCAGCAGCTTACTGACCGGACTAGCGGGCGGGGGGCAGTTCTTC
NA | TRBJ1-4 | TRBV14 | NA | CASRSSHPGEKLFF | TGTGCCAGCAGGTCATCGCATCCTGGTGAAAAACTGTTTTTT
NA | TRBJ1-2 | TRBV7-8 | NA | CASSLLRWVGYTF | TGTGCCAGCAGCTTATTGCGGTGGGTTGGCTACACCTTC
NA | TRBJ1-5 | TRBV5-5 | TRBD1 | CASTQDRGLQPQHF | TGTGCCAGCACCCAGGACAGGGGGCTTCAGCCCCAGCATTTT
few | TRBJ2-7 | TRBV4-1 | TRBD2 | CASSQVGGLAASDYEQYF | TGCGCCAGCAGCCAAGTTGGCGGACTAGCGGCGTCTGACTACGAGCAGTACTTC
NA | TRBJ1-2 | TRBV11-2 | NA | CASSSDSRGYTF | TGTGCCAGCAGCTCGGACAGCCGCGGCTACACCTTC
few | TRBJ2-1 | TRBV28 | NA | CASSLGRLRFVGSSYNEQFF | TGTGCCAGCAGTTTGGGGAGACTCCGGTTTGTTGGAAGCTCCTACAATGAGCAGTTCTTC
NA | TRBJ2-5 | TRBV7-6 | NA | CASSLAALYQETQYF | TGTGCCAGCAGCTTAGCGGCACTGTACCAAGAGACCCAGTACTTC
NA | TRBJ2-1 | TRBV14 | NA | CASSQNVYNEQFF | TGTGCCAGCAGCCAAAACGTTTACAATGAGCAGTTCTTC
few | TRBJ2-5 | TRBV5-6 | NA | CASISGPDQETQYF | TGTGCCAGCATAAGTGGACCAGATCAAGAGACCCAGTACTTC
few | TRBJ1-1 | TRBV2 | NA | CASTPGEGRGGTGAFF | TGTGCCAGCACCCCCGGGGAGGGCAGGGGAGGGACCGGAGCTTTCTTT
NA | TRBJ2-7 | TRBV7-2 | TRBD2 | CASSSQLAGGPYEQYF | TGTGCCAGCAGCTCCCAGCTAGCGGGAGGGCCTTACGAGCAGTACTTC
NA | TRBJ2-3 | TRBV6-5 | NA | CASRLGGTDTQYF | TGTGCCAGCCGGCTCGGGGGCACAGATACGCAGTATTTT
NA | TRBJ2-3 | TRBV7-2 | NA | CASSLVALSTDTQYF | TGTGCCAGCAGCTTGGTAGCGCTTAGCACAGATACGCAGTATTTT
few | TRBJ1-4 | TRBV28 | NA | CASSFLGTYPTNEKLFF | TGTGCCAGCAGTTTCCTCGGGACATACCCAACTAATGAAAAACTGTTTTTT
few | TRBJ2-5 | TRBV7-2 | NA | CASSLGLLGIGTQYF | TGTGCCAGCAGCTTAGGCCTATTGGGGATAGGGACCCAGTACTTC
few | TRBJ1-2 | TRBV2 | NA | CASCLVRRVINYGYTF | TGTGCCAGCTGTCTGGTTCGCAGGGTGATTAACTATGGCTACACCTTC
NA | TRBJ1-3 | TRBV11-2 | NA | CASSTRPVSGNTIYF | TGTGCCAGCAGCACCCGACCGGTCTCTGGAAACACCATATATTTT
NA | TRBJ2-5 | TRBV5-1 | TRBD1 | CASSLGGTGETQYF | TGCGCCAGCAGCTTGGGCGGGACAGGGGAGACCCAGTACTTC
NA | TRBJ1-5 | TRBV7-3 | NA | CASSLGHYQAQPQHF | TGTGCCAGCAGCTTAGGACATTACCAGGCACAGCCCCAGCATTTT
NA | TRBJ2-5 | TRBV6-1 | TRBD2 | CASSEALLWTSGNSETQYF | TGTGCCAGCAGTGAAGCGCTTCTTTGGACTAGCGGGAATTCAGAGACCCAGTACTTC
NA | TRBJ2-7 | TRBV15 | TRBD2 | CATSRGQLAGGKEQYF | TGTGCCACCAGCAGAGGGCAACTAGCGGGAGGAAAGGAGCAGTACTTC
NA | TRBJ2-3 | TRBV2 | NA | CASSVPVPF | TGTGCCAGCAGTGTCCCGGTCCCTTTT
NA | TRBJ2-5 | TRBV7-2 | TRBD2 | CASSKTSGTGETQYF | TGTGCCAGCAGCAAAACTAGCGGGACGGGAGAGACCCAGTACTTC